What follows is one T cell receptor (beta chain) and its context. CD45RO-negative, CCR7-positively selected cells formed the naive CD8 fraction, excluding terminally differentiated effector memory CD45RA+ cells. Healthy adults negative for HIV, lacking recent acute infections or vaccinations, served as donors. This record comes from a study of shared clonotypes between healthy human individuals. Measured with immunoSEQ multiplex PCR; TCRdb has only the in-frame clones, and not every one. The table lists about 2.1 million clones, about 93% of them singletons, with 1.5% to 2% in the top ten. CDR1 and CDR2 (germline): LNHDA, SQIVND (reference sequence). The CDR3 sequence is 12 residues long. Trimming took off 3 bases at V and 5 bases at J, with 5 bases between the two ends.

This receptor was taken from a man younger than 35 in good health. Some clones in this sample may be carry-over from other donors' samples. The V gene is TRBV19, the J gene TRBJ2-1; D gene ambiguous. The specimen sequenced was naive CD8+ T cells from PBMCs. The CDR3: CASSIEHNEQFF. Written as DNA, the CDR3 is TGTGCCAGTAGTATCGAGCACAATGAGCAGTTCTTC.